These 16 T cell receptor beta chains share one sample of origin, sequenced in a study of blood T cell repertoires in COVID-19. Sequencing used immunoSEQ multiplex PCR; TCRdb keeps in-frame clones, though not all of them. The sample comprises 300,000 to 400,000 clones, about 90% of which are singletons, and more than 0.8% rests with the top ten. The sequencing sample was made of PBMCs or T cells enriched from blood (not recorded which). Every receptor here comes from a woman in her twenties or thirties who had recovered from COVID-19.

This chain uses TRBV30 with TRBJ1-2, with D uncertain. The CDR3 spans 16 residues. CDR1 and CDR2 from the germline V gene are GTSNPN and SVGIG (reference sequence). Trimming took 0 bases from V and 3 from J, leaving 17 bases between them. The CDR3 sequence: CAWSVRGATRDYGYTF. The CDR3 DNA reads TGTGCCTGGAGTGTACGAGGCGCCACGAGGGACTATGGCTACACCTTC.

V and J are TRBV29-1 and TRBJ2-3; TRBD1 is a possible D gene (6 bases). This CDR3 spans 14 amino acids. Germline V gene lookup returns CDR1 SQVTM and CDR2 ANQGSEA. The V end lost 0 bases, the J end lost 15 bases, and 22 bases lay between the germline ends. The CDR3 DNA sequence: TGCAGCGTTGAAGAAAGGCAGGGGTTTTCCCGGGTATATTTT. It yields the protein CSVEERQGFSRVYF.

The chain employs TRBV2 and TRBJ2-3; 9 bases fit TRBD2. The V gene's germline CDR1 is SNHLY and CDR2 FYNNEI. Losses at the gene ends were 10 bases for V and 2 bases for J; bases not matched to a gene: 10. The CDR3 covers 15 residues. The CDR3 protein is CAIIQGLASTDTQYF. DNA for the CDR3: TGTGCCATCATCCAGGGACTAGCATCCACAGATACGCAGTATTTT.

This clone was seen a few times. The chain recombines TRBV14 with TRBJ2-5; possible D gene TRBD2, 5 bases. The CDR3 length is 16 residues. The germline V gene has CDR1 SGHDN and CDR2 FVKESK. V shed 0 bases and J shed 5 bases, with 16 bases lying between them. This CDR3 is CASSQDLDLRGETQYF. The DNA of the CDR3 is TGTGCCAGCAGCCAAGATTTAGACCTTAGAGGGGAGACCCAGTACTTC.

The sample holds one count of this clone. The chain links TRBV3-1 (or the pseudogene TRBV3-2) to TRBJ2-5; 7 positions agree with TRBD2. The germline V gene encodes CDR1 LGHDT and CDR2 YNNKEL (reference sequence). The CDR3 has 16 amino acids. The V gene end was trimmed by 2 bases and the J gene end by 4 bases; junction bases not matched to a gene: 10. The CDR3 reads CASSQWGGGGLETQYF. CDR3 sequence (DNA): TGTGCCAGCAGCCAATGGGGGGGTGGCGGGCTAGAGACCCAGTACTTC.

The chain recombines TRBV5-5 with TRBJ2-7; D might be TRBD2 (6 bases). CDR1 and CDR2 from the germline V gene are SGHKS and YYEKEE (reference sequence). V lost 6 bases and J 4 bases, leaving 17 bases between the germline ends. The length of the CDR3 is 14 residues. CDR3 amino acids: CASTFAGTLYEQYF. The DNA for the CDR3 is TGTGCCAGCACTTTTGCCGGGACTCTATACGAGCAGTACTTC.

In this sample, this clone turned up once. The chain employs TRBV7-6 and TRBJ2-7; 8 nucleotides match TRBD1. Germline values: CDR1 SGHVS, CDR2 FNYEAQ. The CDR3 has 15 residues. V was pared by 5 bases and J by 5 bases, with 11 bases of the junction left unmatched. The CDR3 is CASSTLQGGGHEQYF. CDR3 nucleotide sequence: TGTGCCAGCAGCACCCTACAGGGGGGCGGACACGAGCAGTACTTC.

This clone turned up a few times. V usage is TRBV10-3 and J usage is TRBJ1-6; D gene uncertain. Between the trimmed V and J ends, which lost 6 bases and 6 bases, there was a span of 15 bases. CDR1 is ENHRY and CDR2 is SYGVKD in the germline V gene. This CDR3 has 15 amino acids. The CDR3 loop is CAIRSGGGGNSPLHF. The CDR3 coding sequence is TGTGCCATCAGGAGCGGTGGAGGTGGTAATTCACCCCTCCACTTT.

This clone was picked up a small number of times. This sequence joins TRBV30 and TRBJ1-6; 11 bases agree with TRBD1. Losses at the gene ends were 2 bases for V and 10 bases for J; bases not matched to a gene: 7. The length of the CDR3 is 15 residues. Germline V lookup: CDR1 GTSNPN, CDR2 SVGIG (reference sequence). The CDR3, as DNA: TGTGCCTGGAGTCCCAGGACAGGGGGCTCGTCACCCCTCCACTTT. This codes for CAWSPRTGGSSPLHF.

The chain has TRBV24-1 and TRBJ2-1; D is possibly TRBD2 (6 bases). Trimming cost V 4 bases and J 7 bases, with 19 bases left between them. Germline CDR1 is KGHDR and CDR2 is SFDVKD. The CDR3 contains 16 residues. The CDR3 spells CATSDTGSGRMNEQFF. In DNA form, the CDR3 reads TGTGCCACCAGTGACACCGGTTCGGGGAGGATGAATGAGCAGTTCTTC.

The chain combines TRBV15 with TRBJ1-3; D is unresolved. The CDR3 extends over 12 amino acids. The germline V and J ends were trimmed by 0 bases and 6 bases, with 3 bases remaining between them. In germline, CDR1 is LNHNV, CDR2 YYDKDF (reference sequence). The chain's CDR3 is CATSRDINTIYF. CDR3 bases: TGTGCCACCAGCAGAGATATAAACACCATATATTTT.

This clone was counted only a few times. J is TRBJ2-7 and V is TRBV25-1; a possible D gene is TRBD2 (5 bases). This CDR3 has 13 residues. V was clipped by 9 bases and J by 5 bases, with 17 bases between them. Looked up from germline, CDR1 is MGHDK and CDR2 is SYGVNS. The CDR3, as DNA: TGTGCCAGGTCAGTCATGGCGGGCCACGAGCAGTACTTC. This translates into CARSVMAGHEQYF.

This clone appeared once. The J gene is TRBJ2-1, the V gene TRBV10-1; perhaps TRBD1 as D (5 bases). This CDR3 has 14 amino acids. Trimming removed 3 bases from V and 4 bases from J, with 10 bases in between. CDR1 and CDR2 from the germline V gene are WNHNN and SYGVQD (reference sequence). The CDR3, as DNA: TGCGCCAGCAGTGAAAATGCAGGGTACAATGAGCAGTTCTTC. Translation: CASSENAGYNEQFF.

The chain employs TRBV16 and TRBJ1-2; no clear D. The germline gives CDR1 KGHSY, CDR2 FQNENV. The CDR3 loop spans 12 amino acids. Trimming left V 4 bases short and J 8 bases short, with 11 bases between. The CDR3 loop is CASSPLSGGYTF. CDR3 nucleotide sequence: TGTGCCAGCAGCCCACTCAGCGGGGGCTACACCTTC.

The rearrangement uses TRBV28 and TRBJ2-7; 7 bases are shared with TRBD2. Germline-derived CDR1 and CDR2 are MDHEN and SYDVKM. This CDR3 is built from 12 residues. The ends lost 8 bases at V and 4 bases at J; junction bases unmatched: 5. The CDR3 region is CASGRVGYEQYF. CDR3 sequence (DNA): TGTGCCAGCGGGAGGGTTGGGTACGAGCAGTACTTC.

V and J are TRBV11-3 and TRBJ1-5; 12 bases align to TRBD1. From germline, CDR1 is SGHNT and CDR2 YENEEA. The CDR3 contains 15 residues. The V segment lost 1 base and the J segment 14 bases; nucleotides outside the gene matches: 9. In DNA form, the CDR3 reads TGTGCCAGCAGCTTAGCCCCGGGACAGGGGGCTGTAGAGCATTTT. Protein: CASSLAPGQGAVEHF.